A single sample is the source of the 24 T cell receptor beta chains below, sequenced in a study of response to subunit inactivated influenza vaccine. TCRdb redid the calling of the RT-PCR reads with MiXCR, one entry per CDR3 protein. The table has fewer than 600,000 distinct CDR3 sequences, less than 7.5% seen once. The sample consisted of PBMCs from blood, taken less than 30 months after vaccination. All receptors derive from a man between 50 and 70 years old who received an inactivated influenza vaccine.

V gene TRBV18 combines with J gene TRBJ2-7; 7 positions match TRBD2. After removal of 3 bases from V and 0 bases from J, the junction contained 2 bases not matched to a gene. Germline V lookup: CDR1 KGHSH, CDR2 LQKENI. CDR3 size: 14 residues. CDR3 nucleotide sequence: TGTGCCAGCTCACCCACTAGCGACTCCTACGAGCAGTACTTC. Translating it yields CASSPTSDSYEQYF.

The chain combines TRBV20-1 with TRBJ2-1, with TRBD2 matching over 11 bases. Unmatched junction bases numbered 4, after V lost 6 bases and J lost 3 bases. This CDR3 has 14 residues. CDR1 is DFQATT, CDR2 SNEGSKA, per germline (reference sequence). The CDR3 here is CSAPSGGYYNEQFF. CDR3 bases: TGCAGTGCGCCTAGCGGGGGGTACTACAATGAGCAGTTCTTC.

The table lists this clonotype with many counts. J is TRBJ2-5 and V is TRBV3-1, with D tentatively TRBD1 or TRBD2 (5 bases each). The CDR3 loop spans 16 amino acids. CDR1 and CDR2 (germline): LGHDT, YNNKEL (reference sequence). The V end was cut by 3 bases, the J end by 2 bases, with 16 bases between. This CDR3 reads CASSHSQRGVQETQYF. CDR3 sequence (DNA): TGTGCCAGCAGCCATTCTCAACGAGGGGTACAAGAGACCCAGTACTTC.

The sample holds many counts of this clonotype. The V call is TRBV12-3 or TRBV12-4, the J call TRBJ1-5, with a tentative D call TRBD1 (5 bases). The CDR3 runs to 15 residues. The germline V and J ends were trimmed by 3 bases and 0 bases, with 9 bases remaining between them. This CDR3 is CASSFLGVSNQPQHF. The CDR3 nucleotides are TGTGCCAGCAGTTTTCTAGGGGTTAGCAATCAGCCCCAGCATTTT.

V gene TRBV20-1 combines with J gene TRBJ2-1; 12 bases fit TRBD2. The germline CDR1 and CDR2 sequences are DFQATT and SNEGSKA (reference sequence). The CDR3 totals 15 residues. The junction had 4 bases not matched to a gene; V was cut back by 5 bases and J by 2 bases. Here the CDR3 reads CSAVTSGGAYNEQFF. DNA of the CDR3: TGCAGTGCTGTGACTAGCGGGGGTGCCTACAATGAGCAGTTCTTC.

This sequence joins TRBV12-3 or TRBV12-4 and TRBJ2-3, with D uncertain. The length of the CDR3 is 16 residues. V gave up 6 bases and J gave up 6 bases, with 22 bases separating them. The CDR3 DNA reads TGTGCCAGCAGACCTGCCCCTCCTTCGAAGAGGGATACGCAGTATTTT. This translates into CASRPAPPSKRDTQYF.

This clonotype is labeled medium-sized. V usage is TRBV5-1 and J usage is TRBJ2-1; D remains ambiguous. CDR1 and CDR2 (germline): SGHRS, YFSETQ. This CDR3 is built from 15 residues. Trimming took off 0 bases at V and 0 bases at J, with 7 bases between the two ends. CDR3 in amino acids: CASSLDGSSYNEQFF. The CDR3 DNA follows: TGCGCCAGCAGCTTGGATGGCAGCTCCTACAATGAGCAGTTCTTC.

This clonotype was recorded many times. The chain uses TRBV10-3 and TRBJ2-3, with D tentatively TRBD1 (5 bases). The ends were cut back, 6 bases at V and 5 bases at J, with 18 bases in the middle. From germline, CDR1 is ENHRY and CDR2 SYGVKD. This CDR3 has 15 residues. CDR3 nucleotides: TGTGCCATCAGGCTTGGGGCGGACGCACGAGATACGCAGTATTTT. As protein: CAIRLGADARDTQYF.

This clonotype was seen a few times. The genes are TRBV20-1 and TRBJ1-6; 11 bases match TRBD1. The CDR3 consists of 17 residues. CDR1 is DFQATT and CDR2 is SNEGSKA in the germline V gene (reference sequence). V lost 6 bases, J lost 6 bases, and 13 bases stayed unmatched. CDR3 DNA: TGCAGTGCAACCAGGAGAGGGACAGGGGGAATTAATTCACCCCTCCACTTT. Translation gives CSATRRGTGGINSPLHF.

The chain is built from TRBV20-1 and TRBJ2-1, with D maybe TRBD2 (5 bases). This CDR3 has 12 amino acids. With 3 bases removed from V and 8 bases from J, the gap between germline ends came to 11 bases. Germline V gene lookup returns CDR1 DFQATT and CDR2 SNEGSKA (reference sequence). This CDR3 reads CSASSRGYEQFF. The CDR3 DNA reads TGCAGTGCTAGCAGCCGGGGATATGAGCAGTTCTTC.

Notes on this clonotype: A much larger clone sits a single nucleotide away, making a read error possible. This chain connects TRBV5-1 to TRBJ2-1; D might be TRBD2 (5 bases). The CDR3 loop spans 13 amino acids. Germline CDR1 and CDR2: SGHRS and YFSETQ. CDR3 protein: CASCLVRVNEQFF. DNA of the CDR3: TGCGCCAGCTGCTTGGTGAGGGTTAATGAGCAGTTCTTC.

The sample holds a few counts of this clonotype. This chain links TRBV2 with TRBJ2-5; TRBD1 matches 9 bases. This CDR3 spans 15 amino acids. J gave up 4 bases and V 5 bases, and 8 bases lay outside the gene matches. Germline V CDR1 and CDR2: SNHLY, FYNNEI. For the CDR3, the DNA is TGTGCCAGCAGTATAGGGACAGGGATTGGAGAGACCCAGTACTTC. Protein sequence: CASSIGTGIGETQYF.

This chain joins TRBV7-9 and TRBJ2-3, with D possibly TRBD2 on 6 matching bases. V was shortened by 5 bases and J by 1 base, with 13 bases between the two germline ends. Germline V CDR1 and CDR2: SEHNR, FQNEAQ (reference sequence). This CDR3 spans 15 amino acids. The CDR3 region has the DNA TGTGCCAGCAGCCCGGCGGGGCTCGGCACAGATACGCAGTATTTT. Translation: CASSPAGLGTDTQYF.

By sample share, this clonotype is medium-sized. The chain couples TRBV4-1 to TRBJ1-5; 9 bases align to TRBD1. J was trimmed by 6 bases and V by 3 bases; bases with no gene match: 6. The CDR3 is 15 residues long. Germline V lookup: CDR1 MGHRA, CDR2 YSYEKL. CDR3 nucleotide sequence: TGCGCCAGCAGCCAGGCGGGACAGGGAGGTCAGCCCCAGCATTTT. Translation gives CASSQAGQGGQPQHF.

This clonotype showed up just a few times. This chain uses TRBV4-2 with TRBJ2-2; 8 nucleotides line up with TRBD1. Germline CDR1 is LGHNA and CDR2 is YNFKEQ. CDR3 size: 15 residues. V lost 6 bases, J lost 7 bases, and 10 bases stayed unmatched. The CDR3 nucleotides are TGTGCCAGCAGGACAGGGGATTCATGGGGCGGGGAGCTGTTTTTT. It specifies CASRTGDSWGGELFF.

This clonotype was seen more than once but under ten times. CDR3: CASRTDASISGELFF. CDR3 DNA sequence: TGTGCCAGCCGGACCGACGCGAGCATATCCGGGGAGCTGTTTTTT. The J gene is TRBJ2-2, the V gene TRBV2; D is unclear. Germline V gene data show CDR1 as SNHLY and CDR2 as FYNNEI. V was trimmed by 8 bases and J by 6 bases, leaving 19 bases between them. CDR3 length equals 15 residues. Together with reference TRBV2 and TRBJ2-2, the CDR3 gives the full variable domain: EPEVTQTPSHQVTQMGQEVILRCVPISNHLYFYWYRQILGQKVEFLVSFYNNEISEKSEIFDDQFSVERPDGSNFTLKIRSTKLEDSAMYFCASRTDASISGELFFGEGSRLTVL.

V usage is TRBV5-5 and J usage is TRBJ1-1, with 8 bases identical to TRBD1. CDR3 length equals 14 residues. The germline gives CDR1 SGHKS, CDR2 YYEKEE (reference sequence). The V and J ends lost 2 bases and 6 bases, in that order; junction bases with no gene match: 6. The chain's CDR3 is CASSLGQGLPEAFF. DNA of the CDR3: TGTGCCAGCAGCTTAGGACAGGGTCTCCCTGAAGCTTTCTTT. The full variable domain, with the rest looked up from reference TRBV5-5 and TRBJ1-1, is DAGVTQSPTHLIKTRGQQVTLRCSPISGHKSVSWYQQVLGQGPQFIFQYYEKEERGRGNFPDRFSARQFPNYSSELNVNALLLGDSALYLCASSLGQGLPEAFFGQGTRLTVV.

This clonotype was recorded a few times. This rearrangement joins TRBV3-1 to TRBJ2-7; D is unresolved. With 2 bases removed from V and 0 bases from J, the gap between germline ends came to 5 bases. The CDR3 runs to 13 residues. CDR1 LGHDT and CDR2 YNNKEL come from the germline V gene (reference sequence). DNA for the CDR3: TGTGCCAGCAGCCAATACAGCTCCTACGAGCAGTACTTC. It specifies CASSQYSSYEQYF.

This clonotype was seen repeatedly, ten times or more. The chain combines TRBV6-1 with TRBJ2-3; perhaps TRBD1 as D (6 bases). The CDR3 is made up of 14 amino acids. From germline, CDR1 is MNHNS and CDR2 SASEGT. Trimming left V 5 bases short and J 5 bases short, with 14 bases between. This CDR3 reads CASSQGWQGDTQYF. CDR3 in DNA: TGTGCCAGCAGTCAGGGGTGGCAGGGAGATACGCAGTATTTT.

V is TRBV20-1 and J is TRBJ1-1, with 7 nucleotides matching TRBD1. The ends lost 4 bases at V and 4 bases at J; junction bases unmatched: 9. This CDR3 spans 14 amino acids. Germline CDR1 reads DFQATT; CDR2 reads SNEGSKA (reference sequence). The CDR3, as DNA: TGCAGTGCTAAAGAAGTTCCAGGGGGCACTGAAGCTTTCTTT. It yields the protein CSAKEVPGGTEAFF.

This clonotype was seen ten or more times. The J gene is TRBJ2-3, the V gene TRBV5-1, with D perhaps given as TRBD1 or TRBD2 (6 bases each). Germline CDR1 reads SGHRS; CDR2 reads YFSETQ. V dropped 6 bases and J dropped 4 bases, with 21 bases sitting between them. The CDR3 is made up of 16 amino acids. CDR3 sequence reads: CASTGGGVNPADTQYF. In DNA form, the CDR3 reads TGCGCCAGCACCGGGGGCGGAGTGAACCCGGCAGATACGCAGTATTTT.

This clonotype was picked up a small number of times. The CDR3 reads CASSLSVTNTEAFF. The CDR3 DNA reads TGTGCCAGCAGTCTAAGTGTCACGAACACTGAAGCTTTCTTT. The chain is built from TRBV12-3 or TRBV12-4 and TRBJ1-1, with D hard to call. Deletions cut 5 bases from V and 1 base from J, with 11 bases between. The CDR3 has 14 residues.

This clonotype has ten or more counts. V usage is TRBV7-9 and J usage is TRBJ2-1, with D unclear. Deletions cut 3 bases from V and 6 bases from J, with 6 bases between. The CDR3 has 12 residues. Germline V gene data show CDR1 as SEHNR and CDR2 as FQNEAQ (reference sequence). CDR3 residues: CASSFSPNEQFF. The CDR3 coding sequence is TGTGCCAGCAGCTTTAGCCCCAATGAGCAGTTCTTC.

This clonotype was seen a few times. This chain links TRBV28 with TRBJ2-5, with D maybe TRBD2 (5 bases). With 5 bases removed from V and 5 bases from J, the gap between germline ends came to 21 bases. The CDR3 is 16 residues long. Germline-derived CDR1 and CDR2 are MDHEN and SYDVKM. CDR3 sequence: CASSLPPRGRGETQYF. The CDR3, as DNA: TGTGCCAGCAGTCTACCCCCGCGCGGTCGCGGGGAGACCCAGTACTTC. Looking up the rest from reference TRBV28 and TRBJ2-5 gives the full variable domain: DVKVTQSSRYLVKRTGEKVFLECVQDMDHENMFWYRQDPGLGLRLIYFSYDVKMKEKGDIPEGYSVSREKKERFSLILESASTNQTSMYLCASSLPPRGRGETQYFGPGTRLLVL.